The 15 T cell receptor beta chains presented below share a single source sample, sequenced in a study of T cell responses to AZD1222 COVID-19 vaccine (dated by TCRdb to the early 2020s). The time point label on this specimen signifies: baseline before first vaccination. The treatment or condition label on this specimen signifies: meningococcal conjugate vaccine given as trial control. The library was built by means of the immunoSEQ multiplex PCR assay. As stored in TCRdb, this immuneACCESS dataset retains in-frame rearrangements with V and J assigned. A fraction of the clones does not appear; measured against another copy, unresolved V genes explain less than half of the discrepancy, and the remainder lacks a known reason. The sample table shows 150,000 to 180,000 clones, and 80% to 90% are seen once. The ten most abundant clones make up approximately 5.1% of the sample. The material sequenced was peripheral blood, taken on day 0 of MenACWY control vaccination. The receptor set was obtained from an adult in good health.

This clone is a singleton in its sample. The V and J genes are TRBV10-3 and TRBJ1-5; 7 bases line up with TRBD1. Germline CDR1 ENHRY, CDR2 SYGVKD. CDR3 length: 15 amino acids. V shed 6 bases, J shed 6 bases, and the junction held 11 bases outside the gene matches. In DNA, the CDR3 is TGTGCCATCAGCGAACAGGGGATTGAGAGTCAGCCCCAGCATTTT. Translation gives CAISEQGIESQPQHF.

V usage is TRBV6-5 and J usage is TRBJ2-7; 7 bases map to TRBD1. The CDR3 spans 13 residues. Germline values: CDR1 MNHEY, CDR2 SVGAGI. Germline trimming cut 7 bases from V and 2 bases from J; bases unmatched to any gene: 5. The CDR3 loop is CASTRDRAYEQYV. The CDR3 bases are TGTGCCAGCACCCGGGACAGAGCCTACGAGCAGTACGTC.

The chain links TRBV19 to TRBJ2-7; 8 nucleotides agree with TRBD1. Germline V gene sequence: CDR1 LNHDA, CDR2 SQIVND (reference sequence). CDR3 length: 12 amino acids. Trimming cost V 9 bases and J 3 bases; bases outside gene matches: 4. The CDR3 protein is CASRQGNYEQYF. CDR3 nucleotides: TGTGCCAGCCGACAGGGGAACTACGAGCAGTACTTC.

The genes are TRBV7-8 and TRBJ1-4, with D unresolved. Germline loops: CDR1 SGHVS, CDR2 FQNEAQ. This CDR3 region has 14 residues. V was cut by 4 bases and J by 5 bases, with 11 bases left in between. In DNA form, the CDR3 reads TGTGCCAGCAGCTATCGGGCCCTCAATGAAAAACTGTTTTTT. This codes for CASSYRALNEKLFF.

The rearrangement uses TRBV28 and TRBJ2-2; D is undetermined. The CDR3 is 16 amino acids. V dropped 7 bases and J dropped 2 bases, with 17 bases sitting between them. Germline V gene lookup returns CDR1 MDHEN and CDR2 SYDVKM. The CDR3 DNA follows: TGTGCCAGCACCTCCTACTTCATCGGAAACACCGGGGAGCTGTTTTTT. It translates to CASTSYFIGNTGELFF.

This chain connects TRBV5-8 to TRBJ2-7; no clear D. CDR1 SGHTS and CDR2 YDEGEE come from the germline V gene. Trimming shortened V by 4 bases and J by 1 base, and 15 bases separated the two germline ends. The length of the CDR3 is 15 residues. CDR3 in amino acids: CASSRTLPMSYEQYV. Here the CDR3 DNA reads TGTGCCAGCAGCCGGACCCTTCCTATGTCCTACGAGCAGTACGTC.

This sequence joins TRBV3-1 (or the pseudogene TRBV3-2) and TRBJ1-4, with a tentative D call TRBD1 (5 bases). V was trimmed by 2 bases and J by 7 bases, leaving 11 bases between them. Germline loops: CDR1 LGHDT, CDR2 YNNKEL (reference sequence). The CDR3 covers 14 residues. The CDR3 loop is CASSQKGVVEKLFF. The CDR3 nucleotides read TGTGCCAGCAGCCAAAAAGGGGTGGTTGAAAAACTGTTTTTT.

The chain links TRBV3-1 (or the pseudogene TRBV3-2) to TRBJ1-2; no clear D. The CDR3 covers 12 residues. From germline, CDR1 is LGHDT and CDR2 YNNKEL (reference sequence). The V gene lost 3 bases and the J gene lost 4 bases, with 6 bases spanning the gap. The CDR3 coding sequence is TGTGCCAGCAGCCATCGGATCTATGGCTACACCTTC. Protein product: CASSHRIYGYTF.

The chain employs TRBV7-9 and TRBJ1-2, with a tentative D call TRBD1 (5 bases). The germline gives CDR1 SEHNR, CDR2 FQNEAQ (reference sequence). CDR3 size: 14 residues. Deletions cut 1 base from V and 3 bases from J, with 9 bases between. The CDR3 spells CASSLVAGYYGYTF. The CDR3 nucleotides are TGTGCCAGCAGCTTAGTCGCAGGGTACTATGGCTACACCTTC.

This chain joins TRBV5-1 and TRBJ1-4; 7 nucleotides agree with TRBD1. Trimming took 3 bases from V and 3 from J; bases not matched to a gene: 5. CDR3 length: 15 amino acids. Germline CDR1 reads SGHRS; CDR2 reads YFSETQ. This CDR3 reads CASSSRGPANEKLFF. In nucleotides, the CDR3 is TGCGCCAGCAGCTCGAGGGGGCCCGCTAATGAAAAACTGTTTTTT.

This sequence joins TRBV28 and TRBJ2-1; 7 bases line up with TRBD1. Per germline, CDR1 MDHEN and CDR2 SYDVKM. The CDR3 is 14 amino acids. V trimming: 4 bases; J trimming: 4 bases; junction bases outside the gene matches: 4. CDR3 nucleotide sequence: TGTGCCAGCAGTTCCGGGACAGAGTACAATGAGCAGTTCTTC. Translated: CASSSGTEYNEQFF.

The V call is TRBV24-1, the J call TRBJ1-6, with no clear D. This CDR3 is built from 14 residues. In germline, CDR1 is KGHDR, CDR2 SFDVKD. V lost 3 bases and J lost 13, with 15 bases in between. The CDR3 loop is CATSDPKGGYPLHF. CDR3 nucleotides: TGTGCCACCAGTGATCCAAAGGGAGGGTACCCCCTCCACTTT.

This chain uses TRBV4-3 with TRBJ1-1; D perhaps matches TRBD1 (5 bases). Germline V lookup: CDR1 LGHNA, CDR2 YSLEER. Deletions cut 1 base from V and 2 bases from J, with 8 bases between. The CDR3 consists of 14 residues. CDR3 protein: CASSQVGGNTEAFF. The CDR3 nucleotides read TGCGCCAGCAGCCAAGTCGGGGGAAACACTGAAGCTTTCTTT.

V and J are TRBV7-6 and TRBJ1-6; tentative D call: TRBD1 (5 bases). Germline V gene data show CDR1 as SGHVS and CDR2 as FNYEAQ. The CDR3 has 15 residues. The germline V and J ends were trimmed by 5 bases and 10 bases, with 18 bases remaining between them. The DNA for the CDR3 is TGTGCCAGCAGCCTACGTGGCCAGGGTGGCTCACCCCTCCACTTT. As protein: CASSLRGQGGSPLHF.

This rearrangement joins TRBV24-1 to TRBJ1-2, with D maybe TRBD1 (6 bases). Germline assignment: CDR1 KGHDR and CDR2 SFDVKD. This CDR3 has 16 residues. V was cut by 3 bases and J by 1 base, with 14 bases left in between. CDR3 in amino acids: CATSDGGGVLNYGYTF. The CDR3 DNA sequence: TGTGCCACCAGTGATGGAGGGGGAGTTCTTAACTATGGCTACACCTTC.